The following is a TCR beta chain sequence with its context. The antigen remains unidentified. These data originate in a study of cytomegalovirus exposure and HLA in healthy donors. There are 15 residues in the CDR3. The J segment lost 6 bases and the V segment lost 11 bases, leaving 14 bases of the junction unmatched. Germline loops: CDR1 ENHRY, CDR2 SYGVKD. The PCR employed 60 Vbeta primers together with 13 Jbeta primers. Method: immunoSEQ multiplex PCR; TCRdb's copy keeps in-frame clones and lacks some. The sample includes about 110,000 clones, 82% of them seen just once. Regarding the study as a whole: In a later analysis, specific HLA alleles were associated with more than 15,000 TCR beta sequences at a 0.05 false discovery rate.

The V call is TRBV10-3, the J call TRBJ2-2; TRBD1 agrees at 8 bases. The sequence came from a man aged 30 to 45 in good health and CMV-seropositive. The sample comprised PBMCs. CDR3 in amino acids: CAAYRGQGAAGELFF. CDR3 nucleotide sequence: TGTGCCGCCTATCGTGGGCAGGGGGCCGCCGGGGAGCTGTTTTTT.